This record concerns one TCR beta chain sequence. Its antigen is as yet unknown. These data come from a study of CXCR3-negative and CXCR3-positive naive CD8 T cells. The CDR3 consists of 14 residues. Per germline, CDR1 DFQATT and CDR2 SNEGSKA (reference sequence). Study-wide results and limits: A higher hydrophobicity marked the TRB CDR3s of CXCR3-positive naive cells versus CXCR3-negative naive cells.

The libraries of TRB cDNA were constructed through 5' RACE using UMI labels. TCRdb reprocessed the 5' RACE reads and keeps a single row for each CDR3 protein, giving no DNA. This repertoire includes tens of thousands of distinct CDR3 sequences. Sequencing was performed on naive CXCR3- CD8+ T cells from blood. Regarding subset: CD45RO-CCR7+CD27+CD95- naive CD8+ T cells lacking CXCR3 (TNR3-). This chain joins TRBV20-1 and TRBJ2-2; TCRdb picks TRBD2, but there is no DNA to check that call. The receptor was derived from a human donor in good health. Some clones in this sample may be carry-over from other donors' samples. The CDR3 protein is CSAIRGRETGELFF.